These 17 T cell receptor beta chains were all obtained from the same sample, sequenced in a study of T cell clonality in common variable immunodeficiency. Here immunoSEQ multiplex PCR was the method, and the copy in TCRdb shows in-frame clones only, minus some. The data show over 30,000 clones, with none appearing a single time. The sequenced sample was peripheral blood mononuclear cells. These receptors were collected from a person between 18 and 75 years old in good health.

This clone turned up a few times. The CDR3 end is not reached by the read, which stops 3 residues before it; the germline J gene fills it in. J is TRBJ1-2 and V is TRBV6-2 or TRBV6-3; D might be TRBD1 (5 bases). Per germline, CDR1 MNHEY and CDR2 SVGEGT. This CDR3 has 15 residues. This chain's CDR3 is CASSTGEVSYNDYTF. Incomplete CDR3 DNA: TGTGCCAGCAGTACGGGGGAAGTCTCCTACAATGAC.

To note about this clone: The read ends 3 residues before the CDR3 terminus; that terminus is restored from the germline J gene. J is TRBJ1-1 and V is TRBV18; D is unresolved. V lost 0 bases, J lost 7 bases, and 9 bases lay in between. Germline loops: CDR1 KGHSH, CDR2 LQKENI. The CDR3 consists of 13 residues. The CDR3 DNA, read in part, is TGTGCCAGCTCACCACCAAACAGCCTTGAA. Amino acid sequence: CASSPPNSLE. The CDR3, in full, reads CASSPPNSLEAFF. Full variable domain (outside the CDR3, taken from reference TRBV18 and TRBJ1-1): NAGVMQNPRHLVRRRGQEARLRCSPMKGHSHVYWYRQLPEEGLKFMVYLQKENIIDESGMPKERFSAEFPKEGPSILRIQQVVRGDSAAYFCASSPPNSLEAFFGQGTRLTVV.

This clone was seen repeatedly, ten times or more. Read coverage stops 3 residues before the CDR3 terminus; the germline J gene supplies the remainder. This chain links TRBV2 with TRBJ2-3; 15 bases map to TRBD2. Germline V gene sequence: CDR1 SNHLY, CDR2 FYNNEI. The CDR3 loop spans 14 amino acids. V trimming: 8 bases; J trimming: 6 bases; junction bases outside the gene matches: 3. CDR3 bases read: TGTGCCAGCGGGACTAGCGGGAGGAGGGATACG. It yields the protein CASGTSGRRDT. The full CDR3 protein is CASGTSGRRDTQYF.

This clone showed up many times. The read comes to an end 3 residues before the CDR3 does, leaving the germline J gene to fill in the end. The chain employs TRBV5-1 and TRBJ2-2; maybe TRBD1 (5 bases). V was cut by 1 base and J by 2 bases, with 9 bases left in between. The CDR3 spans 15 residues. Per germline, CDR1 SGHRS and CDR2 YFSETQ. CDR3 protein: CASSLQGANTGELFF. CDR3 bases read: TGCGCCAGCAGCTTGCAAGGGGCAAACACCGGGGAG.

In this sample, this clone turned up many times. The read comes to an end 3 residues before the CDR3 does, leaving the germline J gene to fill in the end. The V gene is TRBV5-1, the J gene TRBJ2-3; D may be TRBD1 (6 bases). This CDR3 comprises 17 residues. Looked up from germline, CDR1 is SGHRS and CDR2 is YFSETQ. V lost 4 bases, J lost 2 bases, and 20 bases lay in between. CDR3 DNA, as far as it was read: TGCGCCAGCAGCGGATTGCACAGGGTTTCCACCACAGATACG. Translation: CASSGLHRVSTTDT. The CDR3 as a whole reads CASSGLHRVSTTDTQYF.

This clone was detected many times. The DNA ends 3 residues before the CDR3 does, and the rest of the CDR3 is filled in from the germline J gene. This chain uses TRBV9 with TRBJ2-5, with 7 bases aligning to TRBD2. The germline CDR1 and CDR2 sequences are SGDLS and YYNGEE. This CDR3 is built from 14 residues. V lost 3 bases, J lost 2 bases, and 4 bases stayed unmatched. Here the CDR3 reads CASSAGGGQETQYF. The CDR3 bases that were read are TGTGCCAGCAGCGCTGGGGGGGGACAAGAGACC.

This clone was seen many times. CDR3 DNA, as far as it was read: TGTGCCAGCAGCTATACAGACACCGGGGAG. Protein product: CASSYTDTGE. The CDR3 in its entirety is CASSYTDTGELFF. The V call is TRBV9, the J call TRBJ2-2; the D is unclear. The read halts 3 residues ahead of the CDR3 end, with the missing end drawn from the germline J gene. Per the germline V gene, CDR1 is SGDLS and CDR2 is YYNGEE. The CDR3 length is 13 residues. The V end lost 4 bases, the J end lost 3 bases, and 7 bases lay between the germline ends. Together with reference TRBV9 and TRBJ2-2, the CDR3 gives the full variable domain: DSGVTQTPKHLITATGQRVTLRCSPRSGDLSVYWYQQSLDQGLQFLIQYYNGEERAKGNILERFSAQQFPDLHSELNLSSLELGDSALYFCASSYTDTGELFFGEGSRLTVL.

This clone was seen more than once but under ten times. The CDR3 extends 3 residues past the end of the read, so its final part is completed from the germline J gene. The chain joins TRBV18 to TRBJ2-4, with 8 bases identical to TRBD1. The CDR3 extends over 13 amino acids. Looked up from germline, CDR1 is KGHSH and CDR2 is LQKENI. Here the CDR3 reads CASSLDREDGQYF. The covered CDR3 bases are TGTGCCAGCTCACTGGACAGGGAGGATGGT.

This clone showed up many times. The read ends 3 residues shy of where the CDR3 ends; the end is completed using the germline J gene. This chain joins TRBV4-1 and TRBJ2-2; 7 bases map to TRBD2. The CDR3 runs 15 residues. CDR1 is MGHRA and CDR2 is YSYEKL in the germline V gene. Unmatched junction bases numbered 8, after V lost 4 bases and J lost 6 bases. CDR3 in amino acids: CASSLTGTIPGELFF. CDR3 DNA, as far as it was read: TGCGCCAGCAGCCTAACCGGGACTATTCCCGGGGAG.

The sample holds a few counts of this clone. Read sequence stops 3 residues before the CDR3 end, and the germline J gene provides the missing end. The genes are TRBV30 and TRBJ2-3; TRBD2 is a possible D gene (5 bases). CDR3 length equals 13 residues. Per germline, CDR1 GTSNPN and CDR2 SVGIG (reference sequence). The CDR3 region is CAWTPRGQETQYF. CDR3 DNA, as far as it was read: TGTGCCTGGACCCCACGGGGTCAAGAGACG.

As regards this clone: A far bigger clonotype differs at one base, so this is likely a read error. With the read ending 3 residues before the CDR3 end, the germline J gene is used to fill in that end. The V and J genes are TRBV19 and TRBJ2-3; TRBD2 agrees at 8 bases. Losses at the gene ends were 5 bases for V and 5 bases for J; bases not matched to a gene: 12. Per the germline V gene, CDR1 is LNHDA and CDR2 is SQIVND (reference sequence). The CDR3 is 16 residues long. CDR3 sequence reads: CASSSSGGHRIDTQYF. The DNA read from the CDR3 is TGTGCCAGTAGTTCCTCGGGGGGGCATAGGATAGATACG.

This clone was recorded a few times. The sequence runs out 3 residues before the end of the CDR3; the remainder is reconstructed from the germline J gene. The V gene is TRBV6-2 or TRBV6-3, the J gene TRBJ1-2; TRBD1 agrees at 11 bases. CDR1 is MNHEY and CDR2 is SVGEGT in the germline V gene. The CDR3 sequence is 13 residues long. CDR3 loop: CASSWTGGYDYTF. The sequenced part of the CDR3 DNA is TGTGCCAGCAGTTGGACAGGGGGCTACGAC.

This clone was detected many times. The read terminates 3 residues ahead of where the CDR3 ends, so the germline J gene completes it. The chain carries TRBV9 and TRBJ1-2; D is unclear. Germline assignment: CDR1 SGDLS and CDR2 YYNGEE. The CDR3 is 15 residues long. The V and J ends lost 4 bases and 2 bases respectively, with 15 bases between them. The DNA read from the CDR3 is TGTGCCAGCAGCCCCGGGTCCCGTTCAAACTATGGC. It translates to CASSPGSRSNYG. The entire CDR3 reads CASSPGSRSNYGYTF.

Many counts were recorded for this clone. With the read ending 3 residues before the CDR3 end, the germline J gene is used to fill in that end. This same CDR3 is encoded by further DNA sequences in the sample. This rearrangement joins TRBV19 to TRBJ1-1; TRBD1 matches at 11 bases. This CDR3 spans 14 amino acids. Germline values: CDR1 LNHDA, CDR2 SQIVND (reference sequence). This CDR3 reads CASSGQGARGGAFF. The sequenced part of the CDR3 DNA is TGTGCCAGTAGTGGACAGGGGGCGCGGGGAGGC.

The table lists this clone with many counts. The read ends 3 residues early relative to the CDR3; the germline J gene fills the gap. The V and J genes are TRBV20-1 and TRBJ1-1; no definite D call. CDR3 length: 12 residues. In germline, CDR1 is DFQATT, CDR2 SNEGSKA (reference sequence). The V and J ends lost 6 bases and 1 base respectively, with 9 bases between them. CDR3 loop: CSATQGNTEAFF. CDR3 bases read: TGCAGTGCCACCCAAGGGAACACTGAA.

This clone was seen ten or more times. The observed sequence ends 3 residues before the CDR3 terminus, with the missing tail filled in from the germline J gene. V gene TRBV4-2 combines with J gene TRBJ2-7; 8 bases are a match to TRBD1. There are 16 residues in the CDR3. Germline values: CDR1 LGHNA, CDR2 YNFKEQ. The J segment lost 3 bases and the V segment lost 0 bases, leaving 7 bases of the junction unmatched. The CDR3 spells CASSQEGTGLGYEQYF. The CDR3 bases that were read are TGTGCCAGCAGCCAAGAGGGGACAGGTCTTGGCTACGAG.

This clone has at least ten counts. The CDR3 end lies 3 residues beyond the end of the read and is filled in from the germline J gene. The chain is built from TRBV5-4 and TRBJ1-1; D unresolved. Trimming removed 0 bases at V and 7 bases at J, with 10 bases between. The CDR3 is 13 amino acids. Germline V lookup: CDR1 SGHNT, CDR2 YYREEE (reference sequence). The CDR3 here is CASSLVGVGEAFF. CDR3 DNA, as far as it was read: TGTGCCAGCAGCTTGGTCGGGGTTGGTGAA. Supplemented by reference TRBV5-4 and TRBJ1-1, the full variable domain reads ETGVTQSPTHLIKTRGQQVTLRCSSQSGHNTVSWYQQALGQGPQFIFQYYREEENGRGNFPPRFSGLQFPNYSSELNVNALELDDSALYLCASSLVGVGEAFFGQGTRLTVV.